This T cell receptor (beta chain) was identified during a study of CD8 T cells in Susac syndrome. For the study at large: Patients with Susac syndrome were therapy-naive, on corticosteroids, or on intravenous immunoglobulin alone at the time that blood was drawn.

TEMRA cells were FACS-enriched, and CD8+ and CD4+ T cells were isolated negatively. J gave up 4 bases and V 0 bases, and 8 bases lay outside the gene matches. Per germline, CDR1 SGHTA and CDR2 FQGNSA. The CDR3 has 16 amino acids. Random hexamers primed reverse transcription of 0.5 to 1 ug RNA. TCRdb analysed the immunoSEQ multiplex PCR reads with MiXCR anew, one entry per CDR3 protein. The sample lists 95,000 to 150,000 distinct CDR3 sequences; 96% were seen once. The sequence was obtained from a human donor with Susac syndrome. J is TRBJ2-7 and V is TRBV7-2; TRBD2 aligns across 8 bases. Sequenced: CD4+ T cells from PBMCs. This CDR3 reads CASSLAVAGGFYEQYF. CDR3 sequence (DNA): TGTGCCAGCAGCTTAGCAGTGGCGGGAGGTTTTTACGAGCAGTACTTC.